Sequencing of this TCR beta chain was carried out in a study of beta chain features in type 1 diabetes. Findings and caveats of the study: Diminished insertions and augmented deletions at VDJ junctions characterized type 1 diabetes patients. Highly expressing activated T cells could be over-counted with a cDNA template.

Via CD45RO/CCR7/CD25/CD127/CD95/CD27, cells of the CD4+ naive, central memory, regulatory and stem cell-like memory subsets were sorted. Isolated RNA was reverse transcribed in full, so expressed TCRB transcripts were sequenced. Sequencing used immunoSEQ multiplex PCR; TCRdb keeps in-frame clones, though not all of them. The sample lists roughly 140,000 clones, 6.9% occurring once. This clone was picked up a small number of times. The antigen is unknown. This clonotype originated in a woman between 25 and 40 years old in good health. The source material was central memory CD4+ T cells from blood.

The CDR3 sequence: CASSQKTGLANTGELFF. Written as DNA, the CDR3 is TGCGCCAGCAGCCAAAAGACAGGGCTCGCGAACACCGGGGAGCTGTTTTTT. V usage is TRBV4-3 and J usage is TRBJ2-2; 7 bases are shared with TRBD1. V lost 2 bases, J lost 0 bases, and 6 bases stayed unmatched. Germline V gives CDR1 LGHNA, CDR2 YSLEER. The CDR3 sequence is 17 residues long.